A single sample gave rise to the 23 T cell receptor beta chains below, sequenced in a study of blood T cells in healthy people across ages. Primed by a sample-barcoded 5' primer and a J-beta primer mix, a second PCR proceeded for about 6 to 12 cycles. TCRdb independently ran MiXCR on the 5' RACE reads; one entry per CDR3 protein. Of 1.5 million or so distinct CDR3 sequences listed, 35% to 45% are singletons. Sequenced sample: blood. All receptors derive from a woman aged 18-29 years in good health.

This clonotype was seen a handful of times. The chain combines TRBV7-9 with TRBJ2-4; 7 bases fit TRBD2. Germline V gene sequence: CDR1 SEHNR, CDR2 FQNEAQ (reference sequence). The CDR3 totals 15 residues. Unmatched junction bases numbered 16, after V lost 4 bases and J lost 13 bases. The CDR3 bases are TGTGCCAGCAGCTCACTAGCGCAGGTTGACAATGAGCAGTACTTC. This codes for CASSSLAQVDNEQYF.

This clonotype showed up just a few times. The J gene is TRBJ1-2, the V gene TRBV4-3; 9 nucleotides agree with TRBD1. Per the germline V gene, CDR1 is LGHNA and CDR2 is YSLEER. The CDR3 sequence is 15 residues long. Trimming at V came to 0 bases and at J to 8 bases, leaving 7 bases not matched to a gene. The CDR3 sequence is CASSQDRGQGRGYTF. The CDR3 DNA is TGCGCCAGCAGCCAAGATAGAGGACAGGGGCGAGGCTACACCTTC.

The chain recombines TRBV7-9 with TRBJ2-7; D is ambiguous. The V gene's germline CDR1 is SEHNR and CDR2 FQNEAQ (reference sequence). V was trimmed by 4 bases and J by 7 bases, leaving 26 bases between them. The CDR3 length is 17 residues. The CDR3 nucleotides are TGTGCCAGCAGCTCCTCGGTTTCTGGAAAGGCCTATACTGAGCAGTACTTC. Translated: CASSSSVSGKAYTEQYF.

V gene TRBV10-3 combines with J gene TRBJ1-6, with D tentatively TRBD1 (5 bases). Germline CDR1 ENHRY, CDR2 SYGVKD. Trimming removed 3 bases from V and 5 bases from J, with 8 bases in between. This CDR3 is built from 14 residues. The CDR3 is CAISEARDNSPLHF. The DNA for the CDR3 is TGTGCCATCAGTGAAGCCAGGGATAATTCACCCCTCCACTTT.

This sequence joins TRBV20-1 and TRBJ2-7; TRBD2 might be the D (5 bases). The V gene's germline CDR1 is DFQATT and CDR2 SNEGSKA (reference sequence). The CDR3 is 14 amino acids. Deletions cut 6 bases from V and 0 bases from J, with 15 bases between. Written as DNA, the CDR3 is TGCAGTGCGAGGGAACTACCCAGCTCCTACGAGCAGTACTTC. It is translated as CSARELPSSYEQYF.

The genes are TRBV19 and TRBJ2-4; 9 nucleotides line up with TRBD1. The end of the DNA is better explained by TRBJ2-5, so the J call may be wrong. This CDR3 is 13 amino acids long. CDR1 and CDR2 from the germline V gene are LNHDA and SQIVND (reference sequence). The CDR3 coding sequence is TGTGCCAGTAGGAAGGACAGGGGAGAGACCCAGTACTTC. This gives the protein CASRKDRGETQYF.

This CDR3 reads CASNAGTGTDNEQFF. The CDR3 DNA reads as TGTGCCAGCAACGCCGGGACAGGGACCGACAATGAGCAGTTCTTC. The V and J genes are TRBV27 and TRBJ2-1; TRBD1 aligns across 9 bases. In germline, CDR1 is MNHEY, CDR2 SMNVEV (reference sequence). This CDR3 is 15 amino acids long. The V gene end was trimmed by 7 bases and the J gene end by 5 bases; junction bases not matched to a gene: 9.

J is TRBJ1-1 and V is TRBV5-1, with no clear D. Germline values: CDR1 SGHRS, CDR2 YFSETQ. This CDR3 comprises 16 residues. V was cut by 4 bases and J by 0 bases, with 16 bases left in between. The DNA for the CDR3 is TGCGCCAGCAGCACTGCGGACGGCACTATGAACACTGAAGCTTTCTTT. This codes for CASSTADGTMNTEAFF. The whole variable domain, remainder taken from reference TRBV5-1 and TRBJ1-1, is KAGVTQTPRYLIKTRGQQVTLSCSPISGHRSVSWYQQTPGQGLQFLFEYFSETQRNKGNFPGRFSGRQFSNSRSEMNVSTLELGDSALYLCASSTADGTMNTEAFFGQGTRLTVV.

CDR3 sequence (DNA): TGTGCCAGCAGTTCCGCCGGAGTAGCGGTCATGGGGACCCAGTACTTC. This sequence encodes CASSSAGVAVMGTQYF. This chain joins TRBV6-2 or TRBV6-3 and TRBJ2-5; TRBD2 might be the D (6 bases). Trimming took 4 bases from V and 7 from J, leaving 22 bases between them. The CDR3 contains 16 residues. Germline CDR1 is MNHEY and CDR2 is SVGEGT.

Regarding this clonotype: A much more abundant neighbour one base away suggests this may be a read error. J is TRBJ1-1 and V is TRBV20-1; possibly TRBD1 for D (6 bases). CDR1 DFQATT and CDR2 SNEGSKA come from the germline V gene (reference sequence). The CDR3 totals 12 residues. The ends were cut back, 6 bases at V and 6 bases at J, with 14 bases in the middle. CDR3: CSASRGAAEAFF. In DNA, the CDR3 is TGCAGTGCGAGCCGGGGGGCCGCTGAAGCTTTCTTT.

The rearrangement links TRBV29-1 to TRBJ2-7; TRBD1 agrees at 7 bases. The V gene end was trimmed by 6 bases and the J gene end by 2 bases; junction bases not matched to a gene: 4. From germline, CDR1 is SQVTM and CDR2 ANQGSEA. The CDR3 covers 12 residues. This chain's CDR3 is CSVRTGPYEQYF. CDR3 sequence (DNA): TGCAGCGTCAGGACAGGACCCTACGAGCAGTACTTC.

In this sample, this clonotype turned up a few times. CDR3 bases: TGTGCCAGCAGCTTAGGATTTGCGGAAGGCACAGATACGCAGTATTTT. Protein: CASSLGFAEGTDTQYF. The chain links TRBV7-8 to TRBJ2-3; D unresolved. CDR3 size: 16 residues. Germline V gives CDR1 SGHVS, CDR2 FQNEAQ. The V gene lost 1 base and the J gene lost 1 base, with 12 bases spanning the gap.

At least ten counts were recorded for this clonotype. This chain links TRBV5-1 with TRBJ2-1; D is perhaps TRBD2 (5 bases). Germline-derived CDR1 and CDR2 are SGHRS and YFSETQ. V dropped 3 bases and J dropped 6 bases, with 7 bases sitting between them. The CDR3 extends over 12 amino acids. The CDR3 is CASSSGFNEQFF. The CDR3 region has the DNA TGCGCCAGCAGCTCGGGGTTCAATGAGCAGTTCTTC.

This clonotype was seen just once. The DNA of the CDR3 is TGTGCCACCAGTGATTTGGTTAGTAACGAGCAGTACTTC. Its protein is CATSDLVSNEQYF. The V and J genes are TRBV24-1 and TRBJ2-7; unclear D gene. This CDR3 region has 13 residues. Germline CDR1 is KGHDR and CDR2 is SFDVKD. V lost 0 bases, J lost 5 bases, and 7 bases lay in between.

V is TRBV6-1 and J is TRBJ1-1; D is undetermined. Germline V lookup: CDR1 MNHNS, CDR2 SASEGT. This CDR3 is 15 amino acids long. Between the trimmed V and J ends, which lost 5 bases and 0 bases, there was a span of 13 bases. CDR3 loop: CASSTTQLMNTEAFF. The CDR3 nucleotides read TGTGCCAGCAGTACCACCCAACTTATGAACACTGAAGCTTTCTTT.

The chain links TRBV7-9 to TRBJ1-5; D is undetermined. This CDR3 spans 13 amino acids. The V gene's germline CDR1 is SEHNR and CDR2 FQNEAQ (reference sequence). V lost 4 bases and J lost 6, with 10 bases in between. Here the CDR3 reads CASSYPSGQPQHF. CDR3 nucleotides: TGTGCCAGCAGCTACCCGAGCGGTCAGCCCCAGCATTTT.

CDR3 protein: CASSGFGPRMNTEAFF. For the CDR3, the DNA is TGCGCCAGCAGCGGGTTCGGCCCGAGGATGAACACTGAAGCTTTCTTT. The V and J genes are TRBV5-1 and TRBJ1-1, with D hard to call. Trimming cost V 4 bases and J 0 bases, with 16 bases left between them. The CDR3 is 16 residues long. The germline CDR1 and CDR2 sequences are SGHRS and YFSETQ.

This clonotype was detected ten times or more. The CDR3 reads CASSPGPTNYGYTF. CDR3 DNA: TGTGCCAGCAGTCCGGGACCAACTAACTATGGCTACACCTTC. This sequence joins TRBV27 and TRBJ1-2; the D gene is possibly TRBD1 (5 bases). This CDR3 comprises 14 residues. Germline lookup yields CDR1 MNHEY and CDR2 SMNVEV (reference sequence). The V gene lost 5 bases and the J gene lost 0 bases, with 10 bases spanning the gap.

The genes are TRBV7-2 and TRBJ2-1; the match to TRBD1 covers 9 bases. Germline CDR1 and CDR2: SGHTA and FQGNSA. Trimming removed 3 bases from V and 6 bases from J; junction bases left unmatched: 3. The CDR3 spans 14 residues. CDR3: CASSFDRGVNEQFF. The CDR3 nucleotides read TGTGCCAGCAGCTTCGACAGGGGGGTCAATGAGCAGTTCTTC. The complete variable domain, with remaining parts taken from reference TRBV7-2 and TRBJ2-1, reads GAGVSQSPSNKVTEKGKDVELRCDPISGHTALYWYRQSLGQGLEFLIYFQGNSAPDKSGLPSDRFSAERTGGSVSTLTIQRTQQEDSAVYLCASSFDRGVNEQFFGPGTRLTVL.

The chain is built from TRBV7-9 and TRBJ1-1; possible D gene TRBD1, 6 bases. The germline V gene encodes CDR1 SEHNR and CDR2 FQNEAQ (reference sequence). V was clipped by 3 bases and J by 10 bases, with 15 bases between them. The CDR3 runs 13 residues. The CDR3 region has the DNA TGTGCCAGCAGCTTTTGGACAGCTCGAGTAGCTTTCTTT. Translating gives CASSFWTARVAFF. The variable domain in full, with the rest retrieved from reference TRBV7-9 and TRBJ1-1, is DTGVSQNPRHKITKRGQNVTFRCDPISEHNRLYWYRQTLGQGPEFLTYFQNEAQLEKSRLLSDRFSAERPKGSFSTLEIQRTEQGDSAMYLCASSFWTARVAFFGQGTRLTVV.

This clonotype has a handful of counts. The J gene is TRBJ2-7, the V gene TRBV20-1, with 8 bases that match TRBD1. The closer fit of TRBJ2-5 to the DNA end suggests the J call may be wrong. In germline, CDR1 is DFQATT, CDR2 SNEGSKA (reference sequence). The CDR3 is made up of 13 amino acids. CDR3 loop: CSATWTGRETQYF. The CDR3 nucleotides read TGCAGTGCAACCTGGACAGGGAGGGAGACCCAGTACTTC.

CDR3 sequence reads: CASSPLRHPNTEAFF. The CDR3 region has the DNA TGTGCCAGCAGTCCCCTCCGACACCCGAACACTGAAGCTTTCTTT. The chain has TRBV6-2 or TRBV6-3 and TRBJ1-1; D is uncertain. Trimming took 5 bases from V and 1 from J, leaving 14 bases between them. Germline-derived CDR1 and CDR2 are MNHEY and SVGEGT. This CDR3 region has 15 residues.

The chain links TRBV19 to TRBJ1-1, with 7 bases that match TRBD1. V lost 3 bases to trimming and J lost 3 bases; unmatched junction nucleotides: 7. The V gene's germline CDR1 is LNHDA and CDR2 SQIVND (reference sequence). The CDR3 loop spans 15 amino acids. CDR3 in amino acids: CASSIGRQGHTEAFF. The CDR3 nucleotides are TGTGCCAGTAGTATTGGTCGACAGGGTCACACTGAAGCTTTCTTT. The whole variable domain, remainder taken from reference TRBV19 and TRBJ1-1, is DGGITQSPKYLFRKEGQNVTLSCEQNLNHDAMYWYRQDPGQGLRLIYYSQIVNDFQKGDIAEGYSVSREKKESFPLTVTSAQKNPTAFYLCASSIGRQGHTEAFFGQGTRLTVV.